The next 30 T cell receptor beta chains were all read from a single sample in a study of blood T cell repertoires in COVID-19. Using immunoSEQ multiplex PCR, the repertoire was profiled, and TCRdb retains in-frame clones only, with some absent. There are 410,000 or so clones in the sample; about 91% occur only once, and 1.5% to 1.8% lies in the top ten. Sequenced sample: peripheral blood. The receptors were sampled from a woman in her thirties or forties with COVID-19, enrolled during active disease.

CDR3 in amino acids: CASSPELQYNSPLHF. CDR3 sequence (DNA): TGCGCCAGCAGCCCAGAATTGCAATATAATTCACCCCTCCACTTT. The chain is built from TRBV5-1 and TRBJ1-6; D unresolved. Germline loops: CDR1 SGHRS, CDR2 YFSETQ. Trimming removed 4 bases from V and 4 bases from J, with 12 bases in between. The CDR3 runs 15 residues. The full variable domain, its missing parts supplied by reference TRBV5-1 and TRBJ1-6, is KAGVTQTPRYLIKTRGQQVTLSCSPISGHRSVSWYQQTPGQGLQFLFEYFSETQRNKGNFPGRFSGRQFSNSRSEMNVSTLELGDSALYLCASSPELQYNSPLHFGNGTRLTVT.

V is TRBV5-5 and J is TRBJ2-7, with TRBD2 as a possible D gene (6 bases). The germline V gene has CDR1 SGHKS and CDR2 YYEKEE (reference sequence). CDR3 length: 15 residues. V was trimmed by 0 bases and J by 9 bases, leaving 19 bases between them. CDR3 sequence (DNA): TGTGCCAGCAGCTTGGTTTGGGACTTGTCGTCGGGGCAGTACTTC. This sequence encodes CASSLVWDLSSGQYF.

This clone was detected only once. J is TRBJ2-5 and V is TRBV3-1 (or the pseudogene TRBV3-2); 11 bases match TRBD2. Germline V CDR1 and CDR2: LGHDT, YNNKEL (reference sequence). This CDR3 has 14 amino acids. V was pared by 5 bases and J by 4 bases, with 3 bases of the junction left unmatched. The CDR3 DNA sequence: TGTGCCAGCAGCTTCCTAGCGGGAGGAGAGACCCAGTACTTC. Its protein product is CASSFLAGGETQYF.

This clone was counted a single time. This chain connects TRBV19 to TRBJ1-5, with TRBD1 as a possible D gene (6 bases). The ends were cut back, 2 bases at V and 1 base at J, with 9 bases in the middle. Germline CDR1 LNHDA, CDR2 SQIVND (reference sequence). The CDR3 length is 15 residues. The CDR3 DNA reads TGTGCCAGTAGTATAATCGACAGGAGCAATCAGCCCCAGCATTTT. It is translated as CASSIIDRSNQPQHF.

The chain employs TRBV2 and TRBJ2-1; D is possibly TRBD1 (6 bases). Germline-derived CDR1 and CDR2 are SNHLY and FYNNEI. V gave up 5 bases and J gave up 3 bases, with 11 bases separating them. The CDR3 consists of 14 residues. CDR3: CASSLGTSYNEQFF. The CDR3 DNA follows: TGTGCCAGCAGTTTAGGGACAAGCTACAATGAGCAGTTCTTC.

The chain is built from TRBV6-1 and TRBJ1-5; D is possibly TRBD1 (6 bases). This CDR3 is 15 amino acids long. V shed 2 bases and J shed 7 bases, with 15 bases lying between them. The germline CDR1 and CDR2 sequences are MNHNS and SASEGT. In nucleotides, the CDR3 is TGTGCCAGCAGTGAACCATCAGGGGTGGGGCAGCCCCAGCATTTT. Its protein product is CASSEPSGVGQPQHF.

The chain joins TRBV30 to TRBJ1-3; D call uncertain. V shed 1 base and J shed 0 bases, with 4 bases lying between them. Germline V CDR1 and CDR2: GTSNPN, SVGIG (reference sequence). This CDR3 is 13 amino acids long. CDR3 sequence reads: CAWSGYSGNTIYF. CDR3 coding DNA: TGTGCCTGGAGTGGCTACTCTGGAAACACCATATATTTT.

V usage is TRBV4-3 and J usage is TRBJ1-3; D gene ambiguous. The germline CDR1 and CDR2 sequences are LGHNA and YSLEER. The V and J ends lost 0 bases and 3 bases respectively, with 9 bases between them. This CDR3 is built from 15 residues. CDR3 nucleotides: TGCGCCAGCAGCCAAGACGAGCGAAGTGGAAACACCATATATTTT. As protein: CASSQDERSGNTIYF.

The rearrangement uses TRBV7-8 and TRBJ2-1; D is undetermined. With 1 base removed from V and 0 bases from J, the gap between germline ends came to 13 bases. The germline CDR1 and CDR2 sequences are SGHVS and FQNEAQ. There are 17 residues in the CDR3. CDR3 in amino acids: CASSLEPGPLSYNEQFF. DNA of the CDR3: TGTGCCAGCAGCTTAGAGCCGGGTCCTCTCTCCTACAATGAGCAGTTCTTC.

The V call is TRBV5-4, the J call TRBJ2-2; TRBD2 aligns across 14 bases. V was clipped by 2 bases and J by 1 base; unmatched bases: 4. CDR3 length: 18 residues. CDR1 is SGHNT and CDR2 is YYREEE in the germline V gene (reference sequence). CDR3 amino acids: CASSFPGTSGRNTGELFF. The CDR3, as DNA: TGTGCCAGCAGCTTCCCCGGGACTAGCGGGAGGAACACCGGGGAGCTGTTTTTT.

This clone was picked up one time. V gene TRBV6-5 combines with J gene TRBJ1-5; 7 bases are shared with TRBD1. The V gene end was trimmed by 5 bases and the J gene end by 6 bases; junction bases not matched to a gene: 4. Germline V gene lookup returns CDR1 MNHEY and CDR2 SVGAGI. The CDR3 totals 13 residues. CDR3: CASSPQGIQPQHF. The CDR3 DNA reads as TGTGCCAGCAGTCCACAGGGGATTCAGCCCCAGCATTTT.

This chain connects TRBV4-1 to TRBJ2-1; TRBD1 might be the D (7 bases). Trimming pared 1 base from V and 3 bases from J, leaving 13 bases between. There are 16 residues in the CDR3. CDR1 and CDR2 from the germline V gene are MGHRA and YSYEKL. DNA for the CDR3: TGCGCCAGCAGCCAAGGGGCGGGACAGAACTACAATGAGCAGTTCTTC. Protein sequence: CASSQGAGQNYNEQFF.

The V call is TRBV19, the J call TRBJ1-5; D unclear. The V end was cut by 5 bases, the J end by 0 bases, with 14 bases between. The CDR3 totals 16 residues. CDR1 and CDR2 from the germline V gene are LNHDA and SQIVND (reference sequence). The CDR3 DNA is TGTGCCAGTAGTTTTACAGTTGATTATAGCAATCAGCCCCAGCATTTT. Its protein product is CASSFTVDYSNQPQHF. Full variable domain (remainder filled in from reference TRBV19 and TRBJ1-5): DGGITQSPKYLFRKEGQNVTLSCEQNLNHDAMYWYRQDPGQGLRLIYYSQIVNDFQKGDIAEGYSVSREKKESFPLTVTSAQKNPTAFYLCASSFTVDYSNQPQHFGDGTRLSIL.

V gene TRBV6-5 combines with J gene TRBJ1-2; 8 bases align to TRBD1. V lost 6 bases to trimming and J lost 8 bases; unmatched junction nucleotides: 11. There are 14 residues in the CDR3. Germline CDR1 and CDR2: MNHEY and SVGAGI. The CDR3 region is CASSDPWDRWGYTF. CDR3 nucleotides: TGTGCCAGCAGCGACCCCTGGGACAGGTGGGGCTACACCTTC.

The chain joins TRBV6-2 or TRBV6-3 to TRBJ2-2; D gene unclear. Trimming took 2 bases from V and 0 from J, leaving 4 bases between them. The germline V gene encodes CDR1 MNHEY and CDR2 SVGEGT. This CDR3 has 14 residues. The CDR3 loop reads CASSYTANTGELFF. CDR3 nucleotides: TGTGCCAGCAGTTACACAGCGAACACCGGGGAGCTGTTTTTT.

This chain links TRBV4-1 with TRBJ2-5; D perhaps matches TRBD2 (6 bases). CDR3 size: 19 residues. V was pared by 0 bases and J by 2 bases, with 22 bases between. The germline V gene encodes CDR1 MGHRA and CDR2 YSYEKL. As DNA, the CDR3 is TGCGCCAGCAGCCAAGAATCTATGAGGGTAGGAGGGTATCAAGAGACCCAGTACTTC. Amino acid sequence: CASSQESMRVGGYQETQYF.

The chain is built from TRBV5-4 and TRBJ1-3; no firm D call. Germline V gene data show CDR1 as SGHNT and CDR2 as YYREEE (reference sequence). CDR3 length equals 14 residues. With 3 bases removed from V and 4 bases from J, the gap between germline ends came to 11 bases. CDR3 bases: TGTGCCAGCAGCTCCCGGACGGGGGGAAACACCATATATTTT. Translation: CASSSRTGGNTIYF.

The chain has TRBV9 and TRBJ2-7, with 8 bases that match TRBD1. In germline, CDR1 is SGDLS, CDR2 YYNGEE. J gave up 6 bases and V 4 bases, and 12 bases lay outside the gene matches. This CDR3 has 15 residues. CDR3 coding DNA: TGTGCCAGCAGCCGGCACGGACCAGGGGGCGCCGAGCAGTACTTC. Its protein product is CASSRHGPGGAEQYF.

The CDR3 spells CAIGTGGNQPQHF. The CDR3 DNA follows: TGTGCCATAGGGACAGGGGGCAATCAGCCCCAGCATTTT. The chain is built from TRBV19 and TRBJ1-5; 10 nucleotides align to TRBD1. The ends lost 10 bases at V and 2 bases at J; junction bases unmatched: 2. CDR1 and CDR2 from the germline V gene are LNHDA and SQIVND (reference sequence). This CDR3 spans 13 amino acids.

The chain is built from TRBV7-2 and TRBJ1-6, with 9 bases matching TRBD1. The CDR3 is made up of 15 amino acids. J was trimmed by 9 bases and V by 2 bases; bases with no gene match: 5. Germline lookup yields CDR1 SGHTA and CDR2 FQGNSA. The CDR3 protein is CASSLSGTGISPLHF. CDR3 coding DNA: TGTGCCAGCAGCTTATCTGGGACAGGGATTTCACCCCTCCACTTT.

This sequence joins TRBV28 and TRBJ2-7, with D unclear. Trimming took off 0 bases at V and 2 bases at J, with 5 bases between the two ends. Germline assignment: CDR1 MDHEN and CDR2 SYDVKM. The CDR3 extends over 13 amino acids. The DNA for the CDR3 is TGTGCCAGCAGTTTATGGAGAACCTACGAGCAGTACTTC. Translating gives CASSLWRTYEQYF. Variable domain in full (rest from reference TRBV28 and TRBJ2-7): DVKVTQSSRYLVKRTGEKVFLECVQDMDHENMFWYRQDPGLGLRLIYFSYDVKMKEKGDIPEGYSVSREKKERFSLILESASTNQTSMYLCASSLWRTYEQYFGPGTRLTVT.

V is TRBV19 and J is TRBJ2-6, with 9 bases fitting TRBD1. V trimming: 11 bases; J trimming: 0 bases; junction bases outside the gene matches: 5. Germline V lookup: CDR1 LNHDA, CDR2 SQIVND (reference sequence). The CDR3 extends over 15 amino acids. Here the CDR3 reads CAGGTGSSGANVLTF. The CDR3, as DNA: TGTGCCGGGGGGACAGGGAGCTCTGGGGCCAACGTCCTGACTTTC.

The genes are TRBV30 and TRBJ1-2; D not resolved. This CDR3 region has 11 residues. The germline V gene encodes CDR1 GTSNPN and CDR2 SVGIG (reference sequence). The V end lost 3 bases, the J end lost 8 bases, and 10 bases lay between the germline ends. DNA of the CDR3: TGTGCCTGGAGCTCTCTATGGGGCTACACCTTC. It codes for CAWSSLWGYTF.

The chain uses TRBV14 and TRBJ2-7; D is perhaps TRBD2 (6 bases). The CDR3 extends over 13 amino acids. The germline gives CDR1 SGHDN, CDR2 FVKESK. V lost 11 bases and J lost 0, with 14 bases in between. The CDR3: CAFPGRGSYEQYF. The DNA of the CDR3 is TGTGCCTTTCCAGGGCGGGGCTCCTACGAGCAGTACTTC.

The chain links TRBV5-8 to TRBJ1-2, with D unresolved. Trimming stripped 4 bases from V and 3 bases from J, with 19 bases between. The germline V gene has CDR1 SGHTS and CDR2 YDEGEE. The CDR3 consists of 16 residues. CDR3 loop: CASSTGSTGGYYGYTF. The CDR3 bases are TGTGCCAGCAGCACCGGGTCGACGGGTGGCTACTATGGCTACACCTTC. The variable domain in full, with the rest retrieved from reference TRBV5-8 and TRBJ1-2, is EAGVTQSPTHLIKTRGQQATLRCSPISGHTSVYWYQQALGLGLQFLLWYDEGEERNRGNFPPRFSGRQFPNYSSELNVNALELEDSALYLCASSTGSTGGYYGYTFGSGTRLTVV.

This chain connects TRBV18 to TRBJ1-1; D not resolved. The V gene's germline CDR1 is KGHSH and CDR2 LQKENI. This CDR3 contains 14 residues. Deletions cut 3 bases from V and 2 bases from J, with 10 bases between. The CDR3, as DNA: TGTGCCAGCTCACCGTGGCAGGCCAACACTGAAGCTTTCTTT. Translating gives CASSPWQANTEAFF.

This clone was counted only a few times. The chain employs TRBV4-1 and TRBJ1-1; D unclear. This CDR3 is built from 15 residues. Germline loops: CDR1 MGHRA, CDR2 YSYEKL. V gave up 0 bases and J gave up 1 base, with 9 bases separating them. DNA of the CDR3: TGCGCCAGCAGCCAAGAGGAGTTGGAGAACACTGAAGCTTTCTTT. Encoded protein: CASSQEELENTEAFF.

The chain recombines TRBV5-1 with TRBJ2-2, with a possible D match to TRBD2 (6 bases). V lost 4 bases and J lost 2, with 15 bases in between. Germline CDR1 is SGHRS and CDR2 is YFSETQ. This CDR3 has 16 amino acids. In DNA, the CDR3 is TGCGCCAGCAGCCCGGGAGCAGGCGGCAACACCGGGGAGCTGTTTTTT. Its translation is CASSPGAGGNTGELFF.

This clone was detected only once. The chain recombines TRBV5-1 with TRBJ1-4; 9 bases align to TRBD1. Germline assignment: CDR1 SGHRS and CDR2 YFSETQ. Trimming at V came to 5 bases and at J to 0 bases, leaving 11 bases not matched to a gene. CDR3 length: 18 amino acids. CDR3 in amino acids: CASSPGQGRPTTNEKLFF. CDR3 DNA sequence: TGCGCCAGCAGTCCAGGACAGGGGCGACCCACAACTAATGAAAAACTGTTTTTT. Supplemented by reference TRBV5-1 and TRBJ1-4, the full variable domain reads KAGVTQTPRYLIKTRGQQVTLSCSPISGHRSVSWYQQTPGQGLQFLFEYFSETQRNKGNFPGRFSGRQFSNSRSEMNVSTLELGDSALYLCASSPGQGRPTTNEKLFFGSGTQLSVL.

The table lists this clone with a count of one. The chain links TRBV19 to TRBJ1-1, with D tentatively TRBD1 (6 bases). V lost 6 bases and J 4 bases, leaving 15 bases between the germline ends. The CDR3 length is 14 residues. CDR1 is LNHDA, CDR2 SQIVND, per germline (reference sequence). The CDR3, as DNA: TGTGCCAGTAGGATCAGGGGCCCTTTCACTGAAGCTTTCTTT. Translating gives CASRIRGPFTEAFF.